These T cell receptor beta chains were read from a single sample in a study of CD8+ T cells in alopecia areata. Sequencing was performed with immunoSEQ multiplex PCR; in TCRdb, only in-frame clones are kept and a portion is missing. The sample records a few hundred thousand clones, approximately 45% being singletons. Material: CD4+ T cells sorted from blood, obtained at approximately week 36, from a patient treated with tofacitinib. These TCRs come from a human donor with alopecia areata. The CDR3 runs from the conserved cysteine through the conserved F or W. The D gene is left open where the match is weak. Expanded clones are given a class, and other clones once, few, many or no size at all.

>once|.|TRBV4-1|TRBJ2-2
CASRGFTGELFF
TGCGCCAGCAGAGGGTTCACCGGGGAGCTGTTTTTT
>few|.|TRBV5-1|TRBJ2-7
CASSLVVGFEQYF
TGCGCCAGCAGCTTGGTAGTGGGGTTCGAGCAGTACTTC
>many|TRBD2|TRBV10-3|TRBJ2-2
CAISGFVSGRDTGELFF
TGTGCCATCAGTGGATTTGTGAGCGGGAGGGACACCGGGGAGCTGTTTTTT
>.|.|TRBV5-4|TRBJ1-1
CAGSLAQDTEAFF
TGTGCCGGCAGCTTGGCGCAGGACACTGAAGCTTTCTTT
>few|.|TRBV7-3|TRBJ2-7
CASSLGSGAPYEQYF
TGTGCCAGCAGCTTAGGTTCAGGGGCCCCCTACGAGCAGTACTTC
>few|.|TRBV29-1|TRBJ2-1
CSVDGLANYNEQFF
TGCAGCGTTGATGGGCTAGCGAACTACAATGAGCAGTTCTTC
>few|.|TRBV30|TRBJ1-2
CAWTYVASLRGMGPSDGYTF
TGTGCCTGGACCTACGTGGCATCCCTCAGGGGAATGGGTCCCTCGGATGGCTACACCTTC
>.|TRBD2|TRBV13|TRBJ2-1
CASSLSGGEQFF
TGTGCCAGCAGCTTAAGCGGGGGCGAGCAGTTCTTC
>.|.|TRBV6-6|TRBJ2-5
CASSPDILETQYF
TGTGCCAGCAGCCCCGACATCTTAGAGACCCAGTACTTC
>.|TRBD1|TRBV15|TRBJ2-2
CATSRETNRGLFF
TGTGCCACCAGCAGAGAAACGAACAGGGGGCTGTTTTTT
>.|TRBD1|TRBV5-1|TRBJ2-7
CASSRGGQGEQYF
TGCGCCAGCAGCCGGGGTGGACAGGGCGAGCAGTACTTC
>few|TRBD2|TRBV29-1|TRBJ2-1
CSVDTVAGEDEQFF
TGCAGCGTTGATACGGTAGCGGGAGAGGATGAGCAGTTCTTC
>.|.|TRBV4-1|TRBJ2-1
CATLERPFTGNEQFF
TGCGCCACCCTCGAGCGGCCATTTACTGGGAATGAGCAGTTCTTC
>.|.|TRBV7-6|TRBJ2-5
CASSSANQETQYF
TGTGCCAGCAGCTCGGCTAACCAAGAGACCCAGTACTTC
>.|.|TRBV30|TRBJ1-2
CAWNQGDYYGYTF
TGTGCCTGGAATCAGGGTGACTACTATGGCTACACCTTC
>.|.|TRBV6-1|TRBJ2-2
CASSERSRNTGELFF
TGTGCCAGCAGTGAACGGTCGCGGAACACCGGGGAGCTGTTTTTT
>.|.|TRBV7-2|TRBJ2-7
CASSSWTAYEQYF
TGTGCCAGCAGCTCTTGGACCGCGTACGAGCAGTACTTC
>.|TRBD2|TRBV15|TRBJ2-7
CATSVGTRMDEQYF
TGTGCCACCAGCGTAGGGACTAGGATGGACGAGCAGTACTTC
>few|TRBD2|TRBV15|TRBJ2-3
CATSGGGRPDTQYF
TGTGCCACCAGCGGGGGCGGGAGGCCAGATACGCAGTATTTT
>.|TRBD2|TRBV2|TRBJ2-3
CASSELAGRIDTQYF
TGTGCCAGCAGTGAACTAGCGGGAAGAATAGATACGCAGTATTTT
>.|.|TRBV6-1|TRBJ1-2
CASRGSGDYGYTF
TGTGCCAGCAGAGGGTCGGGGGACTATGGCTACACCTTC
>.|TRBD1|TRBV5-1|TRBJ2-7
CASSPGQGAYEQYF
TGCGCCAGCAGCCCTGGACAGGGGGCGTACGAGCAGTACTTC
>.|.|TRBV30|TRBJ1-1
CAWRRVGTEAFF
TGTGCCTGGCGGCGGGTCGGCACTGAAGCTTTCTTT
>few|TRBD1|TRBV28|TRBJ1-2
CASRFTGGDRSYTF
TGTGCCAGCAGGTTTACAGGGGGCGATCGAAGCTACACCTTC
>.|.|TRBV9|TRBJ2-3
CASSAPTATSTDTQYF
TGTGCCAGCAGCGCCCCGACAGCTACTAGCACAGATACGCAGTATTTT
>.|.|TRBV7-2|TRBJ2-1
CASSLATREQFF
TGTGCCAGCAGCTTAGCGACGAGAGAGCAGTTCTTC
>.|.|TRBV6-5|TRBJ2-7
CASSISPRGSYEQYF
TGTGCCAGCAGTATTAGCCCAAGGGGCTCCTACGAGCAGTACTTC
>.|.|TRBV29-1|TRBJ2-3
CSVEEDTDTQYF
TGCAGCGTTGAGGAGGACACAGATACGCAGTATTTT
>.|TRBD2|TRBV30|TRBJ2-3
CAWSPGASGSGDTQYF
TGTGCCTGGAGCCCCGGGGCTAGCGGGAGTGGTGATACGCAGTATTTT
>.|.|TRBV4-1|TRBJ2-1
CASSQLLVAEQFF
TGCGCCAGCAGCCAGTTACTAGTTGCTGAGCAGTTCTTC
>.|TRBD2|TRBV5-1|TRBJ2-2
CASSTTSGNTGELFF
TGCGCCAGCAGCACGACTAGCGGGAACACCGGGGAGCTGTTTTTT
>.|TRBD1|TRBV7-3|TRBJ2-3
CASSLTTGSTDTQYF
TGTGCCAGCAGCTTGACGACAGGGAGCACAGATACGCAGTATTTT